This TCR beta chain was captured by sequencing in a study of blood T cell repertoires in COVID-19 (dated by TCRdb to 2020 to 2021). Study-wide context: Samples from collaborators originated in the United States, Italy and Spain and spanned both the acute and convalescent phases of COVID-19. The material from the prospective study consisted of cDNA or gDNA derived from T cells, B-cell-depleted T cells, or PBMCs. The dataset comprised deeply sampled blood TCRbeta repertoires from subjects exposed to, actively infected with, or recovered from COVID-19. The repertoires were released in a freely available public database meant as a resource for research on the immune response to SARS-CoV-2. Samples were obtained from the ongoing ImmuneRACE study (first 160 participants) and from some 1,200 subjects provided by 6 global collaborators. Sample metadata almost always included a de-identified subject ID, COVID-19 status, age in years and sex. HLA class I and class II types, where available, came from metadata supplied by the sample provider rather than from assay-based typing.

TCRbeta CDR3 regions were amplified from genomic DNA using the immunoSEQ Assay, a bias-controlled multiplex PCR. On the authors' methods: Within the assay, amplification of reference gene primers was used to estimate how many nucleated cells each sample contained. To quantify the absolute abundance of each unique TCRbeta CDR3 rearrangement, sequence reads were collapsed and filtered. For each sample, productive Simpson clonality was calculated by taking the square root of Simpson's diversity index across productive rearrangements. As stored in TCRdb, this immuneACCESS dataset retains in-frame rearrangements with V and J assigned. A fraction of the clones does not appear; measured against another copy, unresolved V genes explain less than half of the discrepancy, and the remainder lacks a known reason. That table is the source of V, J and clone size, and D and trimming were worked out from the DNA. The sample table records about 90,000 clones; around 88% of these occur just once. The ten largest clones take up 1.2% of the sample.

Whole blood was collected in K2EDTA tubes by collaborating institutions according to the institutions' own protocols. Collaborator samples were shipped for TCRbeta analysis as frozen whole blood, isolated PBMCs, or DNA extracted from either sample type. The paper as a whole reports these results and caveats: The amount of clinical and demographic metadata varied by source and participant and was provided uncurated.

As to this clone: Its antigen is unknown. No per-base quality is available; no much larger clone lies one base away.

The TCR comes from an elderly man with active or convalescent COVID-19. The sequenced sample consisted of peripheral blood.

CDR3 sequence: CASTLAGGYAGEQFF. The nucleotide sequence is given as TGTGCCAGCACACTAGCGGGAGGGTACGCCGGTGAGCAGTTCTTC. The V and J segments used are TRBV11-1 and TRBJ2-1; TRBD2 matches 13 bases in the middle. Counted from cysteine to phenylalanine, this CDR3 has 15 amino acids. The kept DNA is CDR3 alone, 45 bases in frame from the first base. The germline V gene (reference sequence) yields SGHAT for CDR1 and FQDESV for CDR2. Trimming takes 7 bases off V and 9 bases off J; junction bases not matched to a gene: 9. Beyond the CDR3, the reference TRBV11-1 and TRBJ2-1 genes provide the residues; the full variable domain reads: EAEVAQSPRYKITEKSQAVAFWCDPISGHATLYWYRQILGQGPELLVQFQDESVVDDSQLPKDRFSAERLKGVDSTLKIQPAELGDSAMYLCASTLAGGYAGEQFFGPGTRLTVL.